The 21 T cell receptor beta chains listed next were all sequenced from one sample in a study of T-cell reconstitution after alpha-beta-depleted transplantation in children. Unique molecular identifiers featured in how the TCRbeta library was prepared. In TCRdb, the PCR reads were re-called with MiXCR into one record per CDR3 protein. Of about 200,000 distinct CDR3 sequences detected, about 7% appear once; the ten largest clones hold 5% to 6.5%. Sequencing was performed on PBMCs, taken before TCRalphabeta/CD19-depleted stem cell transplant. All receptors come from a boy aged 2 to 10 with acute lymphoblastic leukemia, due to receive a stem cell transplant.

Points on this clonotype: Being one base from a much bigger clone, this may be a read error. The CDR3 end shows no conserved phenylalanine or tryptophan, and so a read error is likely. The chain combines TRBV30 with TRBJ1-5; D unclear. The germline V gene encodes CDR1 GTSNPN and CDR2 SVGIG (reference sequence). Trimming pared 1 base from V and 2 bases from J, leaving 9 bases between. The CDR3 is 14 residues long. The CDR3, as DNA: TGTGCCTGGAGTGAAGGAGCTGGCAATCAGCCCCAGCATTTG. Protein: CAWSEGAGNQPQHL.

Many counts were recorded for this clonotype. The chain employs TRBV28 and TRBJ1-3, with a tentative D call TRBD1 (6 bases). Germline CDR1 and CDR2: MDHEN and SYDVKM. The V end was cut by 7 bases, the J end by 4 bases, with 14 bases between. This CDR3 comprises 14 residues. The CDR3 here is CASMFTGLGNTIYF. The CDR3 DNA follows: TGTGCCAGCATGTTTACAGGGCTCGGAAACACCATATATTTT. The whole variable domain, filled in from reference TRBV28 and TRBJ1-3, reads DVKVTQSSRYLVKRTGEKVFLECVQDMDHENMFWYRQDPGLGLRLIYFSYDVKMKEKGDIPEGYSVSREKKERFSLILESASTNQTSMYLCASMFTGLGNTIYFGEGSWLTVV.

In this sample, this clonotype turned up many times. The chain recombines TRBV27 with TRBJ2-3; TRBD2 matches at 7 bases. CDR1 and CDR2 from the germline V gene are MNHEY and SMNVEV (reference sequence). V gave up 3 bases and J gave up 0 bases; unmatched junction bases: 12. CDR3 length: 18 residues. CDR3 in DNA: TGTGCCAGCAGTTTTACGGCGGGGGTGCCTACTAGCACAGATACGCAGTATTTT. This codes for CASSFTAGVPTSTDTQYF.

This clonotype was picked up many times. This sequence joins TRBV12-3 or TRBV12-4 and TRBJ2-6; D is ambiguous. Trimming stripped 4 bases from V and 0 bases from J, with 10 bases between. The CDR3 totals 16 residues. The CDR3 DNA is TGTGCCAGCAGTTCTACCTCGCGCTCTGGGGCCAACGTCCTGACTTTC. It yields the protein CASSSTSRSGANVLTF.

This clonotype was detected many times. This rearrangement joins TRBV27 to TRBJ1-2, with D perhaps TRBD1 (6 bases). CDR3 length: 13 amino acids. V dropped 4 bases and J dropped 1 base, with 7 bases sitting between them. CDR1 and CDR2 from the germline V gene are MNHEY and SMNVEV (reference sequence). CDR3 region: CASSWGHNYGYTF. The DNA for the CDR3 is TGTGCCAGCAGTTGGGGACATAACTATGGCTACACCTTC.

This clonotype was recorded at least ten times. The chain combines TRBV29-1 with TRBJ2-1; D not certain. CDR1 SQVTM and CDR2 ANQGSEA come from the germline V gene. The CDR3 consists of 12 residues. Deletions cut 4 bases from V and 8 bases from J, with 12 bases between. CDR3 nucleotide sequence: TGCAGCGTTGGGGCCCTCCTGGATGAGCAGTTCTTC. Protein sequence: CSVGALLDEQFF.

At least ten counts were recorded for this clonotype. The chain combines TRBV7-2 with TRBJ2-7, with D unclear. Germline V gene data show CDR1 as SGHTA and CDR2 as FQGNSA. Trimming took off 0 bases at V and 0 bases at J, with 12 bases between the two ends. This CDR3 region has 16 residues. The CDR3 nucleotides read TGTGCCAGCAGCTTAGCGAGTGCGCCGTACTCCTACGAGCAGTACTTC. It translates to CASSLASAPYSYEQYF.

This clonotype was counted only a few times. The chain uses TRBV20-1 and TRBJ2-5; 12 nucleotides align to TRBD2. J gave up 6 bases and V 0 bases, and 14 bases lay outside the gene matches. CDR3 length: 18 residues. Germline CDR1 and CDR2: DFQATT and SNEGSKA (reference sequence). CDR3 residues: CSARDTSEGLAGWKTQYF. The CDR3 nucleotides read TGCAGTGCTAGAGATACATCTGAAGGACTAGCGGGATGGAAGACCCAGTACTTC.

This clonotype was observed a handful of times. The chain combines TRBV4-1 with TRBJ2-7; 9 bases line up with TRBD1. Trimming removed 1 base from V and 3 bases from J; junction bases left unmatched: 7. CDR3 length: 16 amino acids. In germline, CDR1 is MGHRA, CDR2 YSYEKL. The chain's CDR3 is CASSQALRDRVYEQYF. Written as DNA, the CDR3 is TGCGCCAGCAGCCAAGCTCTCCGGGACAGGGTCTACGAGCAGTACTTC.

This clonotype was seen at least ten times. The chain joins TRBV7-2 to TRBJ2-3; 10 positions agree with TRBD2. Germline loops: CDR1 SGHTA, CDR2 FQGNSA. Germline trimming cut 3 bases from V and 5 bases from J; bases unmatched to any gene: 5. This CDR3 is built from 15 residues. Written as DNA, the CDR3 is TGTGCCAGCAGCTTTGCTAGCGGGGGTTTAGATACGCAGTATTTT. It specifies CASSFASGGLDTQYF.

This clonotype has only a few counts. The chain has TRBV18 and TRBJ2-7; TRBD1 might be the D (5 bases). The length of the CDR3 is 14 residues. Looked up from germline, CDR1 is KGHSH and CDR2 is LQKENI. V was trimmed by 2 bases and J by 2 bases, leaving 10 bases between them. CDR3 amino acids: CASSPKAGTYEQYF. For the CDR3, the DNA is TGTGCCAGCTCACCAAAGGCAGGGACCTACGAGCAGTACTTC.

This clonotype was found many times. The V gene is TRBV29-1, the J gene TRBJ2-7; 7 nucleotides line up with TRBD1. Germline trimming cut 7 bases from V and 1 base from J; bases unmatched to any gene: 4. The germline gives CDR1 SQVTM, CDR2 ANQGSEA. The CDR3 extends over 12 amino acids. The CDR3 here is CSAGTDSYEQYF. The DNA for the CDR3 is TGCAGCGCCGGGACAGATTCCTACGAGCAGTACTTC.

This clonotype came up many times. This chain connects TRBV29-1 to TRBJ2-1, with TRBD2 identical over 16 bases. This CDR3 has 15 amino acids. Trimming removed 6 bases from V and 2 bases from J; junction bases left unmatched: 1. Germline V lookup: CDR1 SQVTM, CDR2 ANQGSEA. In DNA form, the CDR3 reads TGCAGCGTGGGGACTAGCGGGGGGGCCTACAATGAGCAGTTCTTC. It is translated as CSVGTSGGAYNEQFF.

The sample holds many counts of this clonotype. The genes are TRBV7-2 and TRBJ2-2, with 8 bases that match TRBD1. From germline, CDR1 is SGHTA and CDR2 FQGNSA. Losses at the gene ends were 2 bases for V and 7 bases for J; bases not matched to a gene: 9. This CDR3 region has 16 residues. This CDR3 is CASSLTHRGYFGELFF. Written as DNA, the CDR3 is TGTGCCAGCAGCTTAACTCACAGGGGGTATTTCGGGGAGCTGTTTTTT.

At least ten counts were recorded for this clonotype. The CDR3 here is CASSPGPSTVGKLFF. DNA for the CDR3: TGTGCCAGCAGCCCTGGACCCTCCACCGTAGGAAAACTGTTTTTT. This chain joins TRBV7-9 and TRBJ1-4; D uncertain. The CDR3 runs 15 residues. Germline CDR1 reads SEHNR; CDR2 reads FQNEAQ (reference sequence). V was trimmed by 5 bases and J by 10 bases, leaving 20 bases between them.

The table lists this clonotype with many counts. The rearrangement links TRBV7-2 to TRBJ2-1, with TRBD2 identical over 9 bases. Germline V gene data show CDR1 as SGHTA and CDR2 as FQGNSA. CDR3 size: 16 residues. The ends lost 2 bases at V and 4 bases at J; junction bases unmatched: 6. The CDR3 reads CASSLYPSGVYNEQFF. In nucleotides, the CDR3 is TGTGCCAGCAGCTTATATCCTAGCGGGGTGTACAATGAGCAGTTCTTC.

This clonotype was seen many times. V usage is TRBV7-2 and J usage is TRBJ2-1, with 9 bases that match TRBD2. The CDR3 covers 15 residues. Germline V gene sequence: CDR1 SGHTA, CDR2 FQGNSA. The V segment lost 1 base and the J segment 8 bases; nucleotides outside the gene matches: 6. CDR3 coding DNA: TGTGCCAGCAGCTTAGTAGGCGGGAGGGCACATGAGCAGTTCTTC. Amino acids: CASSLVGGRAHEQFF.

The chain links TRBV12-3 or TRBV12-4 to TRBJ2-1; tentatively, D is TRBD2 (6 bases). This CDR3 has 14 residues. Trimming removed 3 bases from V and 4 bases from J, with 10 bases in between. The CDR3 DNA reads TGTGCCAGCAGTTTTGCGGGGACTTACAATGAGCAGTTCTTC. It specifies CASSFAGTYNEQFF.

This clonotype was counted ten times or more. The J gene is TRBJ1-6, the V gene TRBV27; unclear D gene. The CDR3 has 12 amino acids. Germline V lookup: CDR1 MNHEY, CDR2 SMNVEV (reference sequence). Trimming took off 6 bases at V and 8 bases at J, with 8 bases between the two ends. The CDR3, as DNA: TGTGCCAGCAGCTCCCAGGATTCACCCCTCCACTTT. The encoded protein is CASSSQDSPLHF.

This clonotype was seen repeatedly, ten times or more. CDR3 residues: CSARLAGGPEQFF. The CDR3 DNA follows: TGCAGTGCTAGGCTAGCGGGGGGGCCTGAGCAGTTCTTC. The chain joins TRBV20-1 to TRBJ2-1; 12 positions agree with TRBD2. The V gene end was trimmed by 3 bases and the J gene end by 9 bases; junction bases not matched to a gene: 3. This CDR3 spans 13 amino acids. Germline CDR1 DFQATT, CDR2 SNEGSKA (reference sequence).

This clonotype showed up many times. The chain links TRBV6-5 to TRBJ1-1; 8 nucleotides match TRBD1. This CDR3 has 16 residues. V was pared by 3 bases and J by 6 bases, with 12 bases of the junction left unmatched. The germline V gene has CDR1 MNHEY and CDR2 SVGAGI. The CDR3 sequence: CASSYPPGQDRSEAFF. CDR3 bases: TGTGCCAGCAGTTATCCCCCGGGACAGGATAGGTCTGAAGCTTTCTTT.